These 27 T cell receptor beta chains were all obtained from the same sample, sequenced in a study of blood T cell repertoires in COVID-19. The assay was immunoSEQ multiplex PCR, and TCRdb's table has in-frame clones only and misses some. The sample consists of around 200,000 clones, over 60% of them appearing once. The sequencing input was peripheral blood. All receptors derive from a woman between 70 and 85 years old with acute or convalescent COVID-19.

The table lists this clone with a count of one. The V call is TRBV5-1, the J call TRBJ1-4, with a weak D call TRBD1 (5 bases). This CDR3 is built from 15 residues. The germline gives CDR1 SGHRS, CDR2 YFSETQ. V was pared by 0 bases and J by 5 bases, with 11 bases between. The CDR3 DNA is TGCGCCAGCAGCTTGGGGGACTCCCGCAATGAAAAACTGTTTTTT. Translated, it gives CASSLGDSRNEKLFF.

The chain employs TRBV10-3 and TRBJ1-4; 8 nucleotides line up with TRBD1. V lost 6 bases and J lost 6; bases outside the gene matches: 9. This CDR3 region has 15 residues. Germline-derived CDR1 and CDR2 are ENHRY and SYGVKD. The CDR3 region has the DNA TGTGCCATCAGAAAGGGACAGGCCGTGGATGAAAAACTGTTTTTT. Protein sequence: CAIRKGQAVDEKLFF.

The V and J genes are TRBV28 and TRBJ2-1; 10 bases fit TRBD2. The germline gives CDR1 MDHEN, CDR2 SYDVKM. The CDR3 consists of 16 residues. V shed 5 bases, J shed 5 bases, and the junction held 9 bases outside the gene matches. CDR3 sequence: CASSPDLAGVNNEQFF. The CDR3 DNA sequence: TGTGCCAGCAGTCCCGACCTAGCGGGAGTAAACAATGAGCAGTTCTTC.

The chain couples TRBV23-1 to TRBJ1-5; perhaps TRBD1 as D (6 bases). TRBV23-1 has ORF status, its function being uncertain. CDR3 length: 15 residues. Trimming cost V 3 bases and J 7 bases, with 16 bases left between them. The CDR3 nucleotides read TGCGCCAGCAGTCAGCCTACCCCAGGGGCGCAGCCCCAGCATTTT. It is translated as CASSQPTPGAQPQHF.

The CDR3 nucleotides read TGTGCCAGCAGCTTAGATCTACAGTCCTACGAGCAGTACTTC. This translates into CASSLDLQSYEQYF. J is TRBJ2-7 and V is TRBV7-6; D not resolved. Trimming pared 1 base from V and 1 base from J, leaving 8 bases between. Germline CDR1 is SGHVS and CDR2 is FNYEAQ. CDR3 length: 14 amino acids.

The V and J genes are TRBV7-8 and TRBJ2-7; 9 nucleotides agree with TRBD2. The length of the CDR3 is 13 residues. J lost 5 bases, V lost 4 bases, and 3 bases had no gene match. Per germline, CDR1 SGHVS and CDR2 FQNEAQ. The CDR3 spells CASSSLAGDEQYF. The CDR3 DNA follows: TGTGCCAGCAGCTCCTTAGCGGGAGACGAGCAGTACTTC. The full variable domain, completed using reference TRBV7-8 and TRBJ2-7, is GAGVSQSPRYKVAKRGQDVALRCDPISGHVSLFWYQQALGQGPEFLTYFQNEAQLDKSGLPSDRFFAERPEGSVSTLKIQRTQQEDSAVYLCASSSLAGDEQYFGPGTRLTVT.

The chain is built from TRBV28 and TRBJ1-5, with a possible D match to TRBD1 (6 bases). CDR1 is MDHEN and CDR2 is SYDVKM in the germline V gene. The CDR3 contains 16 residues. The germline V and J ends were trimmed by 7 bases and 2 bases, with 18 bases remaining between them. The CDR3 here is CASTPSAPGGNQPQHF. In DNA, the CDR3 is TGTGCCAGCACCCCCTCGGCGCCAGGGGGCAATCAGCCCCAGCATTTT.

The chain couples TRBV7-9 to TRBJ1-1; D may be TRBD1 (6 bases). Germline V CDR1 and CDR2: SEHNR, FQNEAQ (reference sequence). The V end was cut by 5 bases, the J end by 0 bases, with 19 bases between. The CDR3 sequence is 17 residues long. CDR3 sequence reads: CASSPQVWGQMNTEAFF. The CDR3, as DNA: TGTGCCAGCAGCCCCCAAGTCTGGGGGCAGATGAACACTGAAGCTTTCTTT.

This rearrangement joins TRBV28 to TRBJ1-1; 7 bases align to TRBD1. V lost 7 bases, J lost 3 bases, and 5 bases stayed unmatched. The CDR3 totals 13 residues. Germline CDR1 MDHEN, CDR2 SYDVKM. CDR3 nucleotide sequence: TGTGCCAGCACCCAGGGGGTTGACACTGAAGCTTTCTTT. Translating gives CASTQGVDTEAFF.

V is TRBV5-4 and J is TRBJ2-3, with 12 bases matching TRBD2. The CDR3 runs 16 residues. Trimming at V came to 3 bases and at J to 6 bases, leaving 8 bases not matched to a gene. The germline V gene has CDR1 SGHNT and CDR2 YYREEE (reference sequence). CDR3: CASSSATSGGRDTQYF. Written as DNA, the CDR3 is TGTGCCAGCAGCTCGGCTACTAGCGGGGGGAGGGATACGCAGTATTTT.

Here the CDR3 DNA reads TGTGCCAGCAGTTATAACGGTCTAGCGGGTGATGAGCAGTTCTTC. Translation: CASSYNGLAGDEQFF. The chain uses TRBV6-5 and TRBJ2-1; 8 bases fit TRBD2. The CDR3 contains 15 residues. Losses at the gene ends were 3 bases for V and 8 bases for J; bases not matched to a gene: 9. Looked up from germline, CDR1 is MNHEY and CDR2 is SVGAGI.

The chain employs TRBV2 and TRBJ2-3; 10 bases map to TRBD1. The junction had 4 bases not matched to a gene; V was cut back by 7 bases and J by 3 bases. The CDR3 has 14 residues. In germline, CDR1 is SNHLY, CDR2 FYNNEI. The CDR3 spells CASNDRGRTDTQYF. The DNA of the CDR3 is TGTGCCAGCAATGACAGGGGGCGGACAGATACGCAGTATTTT.

The gene calls are TRBV5-1 and TRBJ2-7; possible D gene TRBD1, 5 bases. The CDR3 is made up of 15 amino acids. Trimming cost V 4 bases and J 0 bases, with 14 bases left between them. Per germline, CDR1 SGHRS and CDR2 YFSETQ. CDR3 residues: CASSRDTGTSYEQYF. DNA of the CDR3: TGCGCCAGCAGCCGCGATACAGGAACCTCCTACGAGCAGTACTTC.

This clone was counted only a few times. This chain uses TRBV14 with TRBJ2-7; 8 nucleotides match TRBD1. Germline V gives CDR1 SGHDN, CDR2 FVKESK. The CDR3 consists of 15 residues. J was trimmed by 2 bases and V by 1 base; bases with no gene match: 4. CDR3 loop: CASSQGQGRTYEQYF. The CDR3 DNA follows: TGTGCCAGCAGCCAAGGACAGGGGCGTACCTACGAGCAGTACTTC.

This clone was seen a handful of times. J is TRBJ2-5 and V is TRBV5-4; 13 bases map to TRBD2. CDR1 is SGHNT and CDR2 is YYREEE in the germline V gene (reference sequence). V dropped 4 bases and J dropped 1; count of bases not matched to a gene: 7. The CDR3 has 17 residues. In DNA, the CDR3 is TGTGCCAGCAGCCCTGGGACTAGCGGGACCGCCCAAGAGACCCAGTACTTC. Protein: CASSPGTSGTAQETQYF.

The V and J genes are TRBV6-4 and TRBJ1-1; D is ambiguous. V was pared by 1 base and J by 0 bases, with 3 bases between. This CDR3 spans 13 amino acids. Germline assignment: CDR1 MRHNA and CDR2 SNTAGT. CDR3 in amino acids: CASSDFMNTEAFF. DNA of the CDR3: TGTGCCAGCAGTGACTTTATGAACACTGAAGCTTTCTTT.

The chain links TRBV28 to TRBJ2-7; 10 bases are shared with TRBD2. Trimming took 3 bases from V and 3 from J; bases not matched to a gene: 5. CDR1 and CDR2 from the germline V gene are MDHEN and SYDVKM. The CDR3 contains 15 residues. CDR3 in DNA: TGTGCCAGCAGTTTGCCCGGACTAGCGGTCTACGAGCAGTACTTC. It encodes CASSLPGLAVYEQYF. Filled out from reference TRBV28 and TRBJ2-7, the complete variable domain reads DVKVTQSSRYLVKRTGEKVFLECVQDMDHENMFWYRQDPGLGLRLIYFSYDVKMKEKGDIPEGYSVSREKKERFSLILESASTNQTSMYLCASSLPGLAVYEQYFGPGTRLTVT.

CDR3 protein: CATRETGTTEAFF. The CDR3 DNA follows: TGTGCCACCAGGGAGACAGGGACCACTGAAGCTTTCTTT. This sequence joins TRBV24-1 and TRBJ1-1, with 7 nucleotides matching TRBD1. CDR1 and CDR2 from the germline V gene are KGHDR and SFDVKD. This CDR3 region has 13 residues. V was clipped by 7 bases and J by 4 bases; unmatched bases: 5.

The chain has TRBV28 and TRBJ1-4, with 8 bases lining up with TRBD1. V dropped 4 bases and J dropped 7; count of bases not matched to a gene: 8. The length of the CDR3 is 15 residues. From germline, CDR1 is MDHEN and CDR2 SYDVKM. Written as DNA, the CDR3 is TGTGCCAGCAGTTCCCAGGGGGCCGGGAGTGAAAAACTGTTTTTT. Protein product: CASSSQGAGSEKLFF.

The chain couples TRBV29-1 to TRBJ2-1, with 10 bases fitting TRBD2. Germline V CDR1 and CDR2: SQVTM, ANQGSEA. With 4 bases clipped from V and 4 bases from J, the junction kept 4 bases outside the gene matches. This CDR3 contains 14 residues. The CDR3 spells CSVGSGRTYNEQFF. CDR3 bases: TGCAGCGTTGGTAGCGGGAGGACATACAATGAGCAGTTCTTC.

The chain couples TRBV5-1 to TRBJ1-4; D gene ambiguous. Trimming pared 2 bases from V and 7 bases from J, leaving 12 bases between. The CDR3 length is 14 residues. CDR1 and CDR2 (germline): SGHRS, YFSETQ. In DNA form, the CDR3 reads TGCGCCAGCAGCTTCGGCCCAGGAGGTGAAAAACTGTTTTTT. It codes for CASSFGPGGEKLFF.

The gene calls are TRBV6-5 and TRBJ1-2, with no clear D. CDR1 and CDR2 from the germline V gene are MNHEY and SVGAGI. The CDR3 length is 15 residues. The V end was cut by 6 bases, the J end by 2 bases, with 16 bases between. The CDR3 bases are TGTGCCAGCAGGCTAAAATGGGGAGCCAACTATGGCTACACCTTC. Translation gives CASRLKWGANYGYTF.

The V and J genes are TRBV12-5 and TRBJ2-2; 9 bases match TRBD1. The CDR3 runs 15 residues. The J segment lost 3 bases and the V segment lost 9 bases, leaving 8 bases of the junction unmatched. The germline CDR1 and CDR2 sequences are LGHNT and FRNRAP. CDR3 protein: CASAPGQGDTGELFF. The CDR3 DNA is TGTGCTAGCGCACCGGGACAGGGAGACACCGGGGAGCTGTTTTTT.

With regard to this clone: The sample has other DNA sequences that encode this CDR3 too. This sequence joins TRBV7-3 and TRBJ1-4; the match to TRBD1 covers 8 bases. The CDR3 has 13 amino acids. J lost 8 bases, V lost 5 bases, and 4 bases had no gene match. Germline-derived CDR1 and CDR2 are SGHTA and FQGTGA. The CDR3 loop reads CASSPTGGEKLFF. The CDR3 DNA reads as TGTGCCAGCAGCCCTACAGGGGGAGAAAAACTGTTTTTT. Full variable domain (missing parts from reference TRBV7-3 and TRBJ1-4): GAGVSQTPSNKVTEKGKYVELRCDPISGHTALYWYRQSLGQGPEFLIYFQGTGAADDSGLPNDRFFAVRPEGSVSTLKIQRTERGDSAVYLCASSPTGGEKLFFGSGTQLSVL.

This sequence joins TRBV28 and TRBJ2-1, with D possibly being TRBD1 (6 bases). Looked up from germline, CDR1 is MDHEN and CDR2 is SYDVKM. CDR3 length: 15 amino acids. V was shortened by 6 bases and J by 2 bases, with 14 bases between the two germline ends. The chain's CDR3 is CASSPDRITYNEQFF. The CDR3 DNA reads TGTGCCAGCAGCCCCGACAGGATCACCTACAATGAGCAGTTCTTC.

The chain links TRBV25-1 to TRBJ2-1; 7 bases map to TRBD2. The CDR3 runs 14 residues. The V and J ends lost 8 bases and 4 bases, in that order; junction bases with no gene match: 8. Germline V gene data show CDR1 as MGHDK and CDR2 as SYGVNS. Here the CDR3 reads CASPRTRDYNEQFF. CDR3 bases: TGTGCCAGCCCCCGGACTAGGGATTACAATGAGCAGTTCTTC.

This sequence joins TRBV30 and TRBJ2-2; TRBD1 might be the D (5 bases). Germline loops: CDR1 GTSNPN, CDR2 SVGIG (reference sequence). The CDR3 covers 11 residues. V dropped 5 bases and J dropped 6 bases, with 7 bases sitting between them. CDR3: CAWGAPGELFF. The CDR3 bases are TGTGCCTGGGGGGCACCCGGGGAGCTGTTTTTT.